This T cell receptor beta chain derives from a study of cytomegalovirus exposure and HLA in healthy donors. Study-level information: A prior analysis found roughly 110 million unique TCR beta sequences from some 200 million T cells.

The CDR3 sequence is 16 residues long. Germline trimming cut 5 bases from V and 2 bases from J; bases unmatched to any gene: 9. Germline V lookup: CDR1 MDHEN, CDR2 SYDVKM. General study points: Analysis was carried out at a later point, and it linked a missense DCLRE1C variant to TCR beta V- and J-gene trimming. Most TCR beta V segments were productive about 90% or about 30% of the time in an earlier analysis.

PCR amplification relied on 60 Vbeta primers (plus 13 Jbeta primers). Some clones are missing from TCRdb's copy, which holds only in-frame ones; the method was immunoSEQ multiplex PCR. The sample includes about 170,000 clones, roughly 77% of them seen just once. A note on this clone: As yet, its antigen is unknown.

The TCR sequence derives from a woman aged 45 to 65 in good health and CMV-seropositive. The rearrangement joins TRBV28 to TRBJ2-3; 8 bases match TRBD2. Source material: PBMCs. CDR3 DNA sequence: TGTGCCAGCAGTCCGTCGGGGGGGGCGATCACAGATACGCAGTATTTT. It is translated as CASSPSGGAITDTQYF.